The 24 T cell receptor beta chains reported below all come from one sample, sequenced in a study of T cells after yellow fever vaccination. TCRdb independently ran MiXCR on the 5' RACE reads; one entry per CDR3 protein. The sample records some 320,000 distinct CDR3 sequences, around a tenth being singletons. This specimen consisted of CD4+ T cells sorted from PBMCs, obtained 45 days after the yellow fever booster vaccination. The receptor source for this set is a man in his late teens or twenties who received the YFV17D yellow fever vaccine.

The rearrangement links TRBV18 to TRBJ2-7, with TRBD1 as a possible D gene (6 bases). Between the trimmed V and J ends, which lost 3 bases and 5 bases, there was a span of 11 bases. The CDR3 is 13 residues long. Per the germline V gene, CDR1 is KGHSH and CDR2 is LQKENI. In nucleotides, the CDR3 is TGTGCCAGCTCACCGTTCCGGGACAACGAGCAGTACGTC. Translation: CASSPFRDNEQYV.

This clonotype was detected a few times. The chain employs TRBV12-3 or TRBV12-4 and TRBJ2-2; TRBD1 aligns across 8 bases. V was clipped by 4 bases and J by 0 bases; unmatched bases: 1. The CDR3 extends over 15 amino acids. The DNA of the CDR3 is TGTGCCAGCAGTTGGACAGGGCCGAACACCGGGGAGCTGTTTTTT. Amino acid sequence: CASSWTGPNTGELFF.

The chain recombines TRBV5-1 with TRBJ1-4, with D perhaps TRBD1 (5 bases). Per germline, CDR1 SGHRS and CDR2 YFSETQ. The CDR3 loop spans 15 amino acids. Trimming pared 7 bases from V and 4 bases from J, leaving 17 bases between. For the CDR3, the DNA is TGCGCCAGCTCCCTCCCGGCGGGGGGTAATGAAAAACTGTTTTTT. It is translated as CASSLPAGGNEKLFF. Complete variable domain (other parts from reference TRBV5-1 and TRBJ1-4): KAGVTQTPRYLIKTRGQQVTLSCSPISGHRSVSWYQQTPGQGLQFLFEYFSETQRNKGNFPGRFSGRQFSNSRSEMNVSTLELGDSALYLCASSLPAGGNEKLFFGSGTQLSVL.

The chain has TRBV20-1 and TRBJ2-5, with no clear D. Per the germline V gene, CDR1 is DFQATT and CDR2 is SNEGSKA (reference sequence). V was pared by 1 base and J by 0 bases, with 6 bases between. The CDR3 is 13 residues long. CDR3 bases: TGCAGTGCTAGAGCGATACACCAAGAGACCCAGTACTTC. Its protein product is CSARAIHQETQYF.

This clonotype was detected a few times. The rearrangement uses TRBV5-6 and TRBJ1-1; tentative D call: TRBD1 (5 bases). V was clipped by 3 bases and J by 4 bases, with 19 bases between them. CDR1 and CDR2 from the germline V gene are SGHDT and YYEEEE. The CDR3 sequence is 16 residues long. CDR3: CASSYGGDVGGTEAFF. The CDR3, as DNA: TGTGCCAGCAGCTATGGCGGCGATGTCGGGGGCACTGAAGCTTTCTTT. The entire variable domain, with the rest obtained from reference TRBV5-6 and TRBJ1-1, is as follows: DAGVTQSPTHLIKTRGQQVTLRCSPKSGHDTVSWYQQALGQGPQFIFQYYEEEERQRGNFPDRFSGHQFPNYSSELNVNALLLGDSALYLCASSYGGDVGGTEAFFGQGTRLTVV.

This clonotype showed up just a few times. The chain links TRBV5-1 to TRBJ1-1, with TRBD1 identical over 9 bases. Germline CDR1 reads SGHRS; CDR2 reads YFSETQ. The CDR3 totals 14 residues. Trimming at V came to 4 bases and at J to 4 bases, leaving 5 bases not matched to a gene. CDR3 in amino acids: CASSGGQGATEAFF. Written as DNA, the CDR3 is TGCGCCAGCAGCGGGGGACAGGGAGCCACTGAAGCTTTCTTT.

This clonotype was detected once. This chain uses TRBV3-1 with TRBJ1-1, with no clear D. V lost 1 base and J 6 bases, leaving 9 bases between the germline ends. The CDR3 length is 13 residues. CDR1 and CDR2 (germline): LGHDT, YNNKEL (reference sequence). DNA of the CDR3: TGTGCCAGCAGCCAAGGTTGGTACTCTGAAGCTTTCTTT. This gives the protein CASSQGWYSEAFF.

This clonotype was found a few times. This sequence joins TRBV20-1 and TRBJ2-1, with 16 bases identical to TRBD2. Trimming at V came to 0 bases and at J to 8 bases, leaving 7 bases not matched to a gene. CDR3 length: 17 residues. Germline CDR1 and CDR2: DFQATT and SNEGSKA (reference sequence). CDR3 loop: CSARDYGTSGGADEQFF. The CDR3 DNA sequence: TGCAGTGCTAGAGATTATGGGACTAGCGGGGGGGCCGATGAGCAGTTCTTC.

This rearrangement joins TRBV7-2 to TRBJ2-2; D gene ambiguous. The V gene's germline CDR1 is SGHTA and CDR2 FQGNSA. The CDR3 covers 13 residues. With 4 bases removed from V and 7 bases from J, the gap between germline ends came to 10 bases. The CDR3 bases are TGTGCCAGCAGCTCTTCGACGGGCGGGGAGCTGTTTTTT. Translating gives CASSSSTGGELFF.

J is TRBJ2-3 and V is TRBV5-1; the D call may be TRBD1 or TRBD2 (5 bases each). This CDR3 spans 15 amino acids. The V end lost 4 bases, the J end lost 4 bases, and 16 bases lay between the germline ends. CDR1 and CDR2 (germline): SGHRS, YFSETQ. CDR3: CASSTGFGAPDTQYF. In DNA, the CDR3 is TGCGCCAGCAGCACGGGCTTCGGGGCCCCAGATACGCAGTATTTT.

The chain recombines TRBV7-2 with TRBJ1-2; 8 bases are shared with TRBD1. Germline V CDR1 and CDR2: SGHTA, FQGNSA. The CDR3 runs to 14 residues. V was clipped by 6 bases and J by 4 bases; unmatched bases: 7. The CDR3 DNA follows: TGTGCCAGCAGACCTCCGGACAGGGCCTATGGCTACACCTTC. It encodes CASRPPDRAYGYTF. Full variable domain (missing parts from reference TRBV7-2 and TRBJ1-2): GAGVSQSPSNKVTEKGKDVELRCDPISGHTALYWYRQSLGQGLEFLIYFQGNSAPDKSGLPSDRFSAERTGGSVSTLTIQRTQQEDSAVYLCASRPPDRAYGYTFGSGTRLTVV.

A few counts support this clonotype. CDR3 sequence (DNA): TGTGCCAGCAGCGGAGCCTCAGGGGCCGCGTGGAACACTGAAGCTTTCTTT. This gives the protein CASSGASGAAWNTEAFF. The rearrangement links TRBV7-9 to TRBJ1-1; TRBD1 is a possible D gene (6 bases). From germline, CDR1 is SEHNR and CDR2 FQNEAQ (reference sequence). This CDR3 spans 17 amino acids. Deletions cut 5 bases from V and 1 base from J, with 20 bases between.

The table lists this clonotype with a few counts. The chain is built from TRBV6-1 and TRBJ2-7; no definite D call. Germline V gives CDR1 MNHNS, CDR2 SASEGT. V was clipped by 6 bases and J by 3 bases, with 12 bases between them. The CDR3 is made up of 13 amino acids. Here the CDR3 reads CASSERNGYEQYF. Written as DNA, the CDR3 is TGTGCCAGCAGCGAGAGGAATGGCTACGAGCAGTACTTC.

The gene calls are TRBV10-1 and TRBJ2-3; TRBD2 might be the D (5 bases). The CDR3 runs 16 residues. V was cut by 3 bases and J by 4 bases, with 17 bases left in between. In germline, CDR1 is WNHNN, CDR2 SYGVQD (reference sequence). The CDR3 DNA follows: TGCGCCAGCAGTGACCCGCCCGGCCTGCGGGCAGATACGCAGTATTTT. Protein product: CASSDPPGLRADTQYF.

Here the CDR3 DNA reads TGTGCCAGCAGCCTCGAGAGGGTTGGGATAGGGTATGGCTACACCTTC. It yields the protein CASSLERVGIGYGYTF. The chain employs TRBV7-9 and TRBJ1-2; D remains unclear. The V end lost 5 bases, the J end lost 5 bases, and 21 bases lay between the germline ends. The CDR3 runs to 16 residues. Germline V lookup: CDR1 SEHNR, CDR2 FQNEAQ (reference sequence).

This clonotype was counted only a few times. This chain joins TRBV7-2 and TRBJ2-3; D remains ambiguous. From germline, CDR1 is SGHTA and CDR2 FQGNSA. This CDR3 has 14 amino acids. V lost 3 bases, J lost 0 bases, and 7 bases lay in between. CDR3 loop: CASSFRMSTDTQYF. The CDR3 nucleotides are TGTGCCAGCAGCTTCCGGATGAGCACAGATACGCAGTATTTT.

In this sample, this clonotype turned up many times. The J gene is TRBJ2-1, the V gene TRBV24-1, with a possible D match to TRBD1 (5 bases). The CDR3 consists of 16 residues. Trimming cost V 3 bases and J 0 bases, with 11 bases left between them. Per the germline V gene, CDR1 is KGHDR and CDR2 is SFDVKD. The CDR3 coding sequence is TGTGCCACCAGTGATAGGACAAGGAGCTCCTACAATGAGCAGTTCTTC. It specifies CATSDRTRSSYNEQFF.

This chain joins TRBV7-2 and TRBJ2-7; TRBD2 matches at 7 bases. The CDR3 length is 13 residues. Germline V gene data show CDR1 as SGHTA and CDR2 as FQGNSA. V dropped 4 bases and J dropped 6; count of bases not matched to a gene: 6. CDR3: CASSSTGGGEQYF. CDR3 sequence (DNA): TGTGCCAGCAGCTCGACGGGGGGTGGCGAGCAGTACTTC.

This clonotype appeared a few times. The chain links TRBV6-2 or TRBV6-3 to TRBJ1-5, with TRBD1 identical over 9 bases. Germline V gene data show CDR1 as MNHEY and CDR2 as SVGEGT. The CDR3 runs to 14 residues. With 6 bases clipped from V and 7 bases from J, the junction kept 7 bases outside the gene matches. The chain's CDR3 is CASRNTGGGQPQHF. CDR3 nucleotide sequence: TGTGCCAGCAGAAATACAGGGGGCGGACAGCCCCAGCATTTT.

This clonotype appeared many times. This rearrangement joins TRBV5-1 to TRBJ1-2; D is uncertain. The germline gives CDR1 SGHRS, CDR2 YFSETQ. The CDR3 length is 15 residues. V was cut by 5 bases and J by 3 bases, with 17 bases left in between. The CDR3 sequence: CASSPKTPGDYGYTF. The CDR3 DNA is TGCGCCAGCAGTCCTAAGACCCCCGGCGACTATGGCTACACCTTC.

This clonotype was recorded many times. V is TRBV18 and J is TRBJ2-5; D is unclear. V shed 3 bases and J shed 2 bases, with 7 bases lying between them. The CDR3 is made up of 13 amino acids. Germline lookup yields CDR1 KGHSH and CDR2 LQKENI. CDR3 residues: CASSPPVQETQYF. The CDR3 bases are TGTGCCAGCTCACCCCCAGTTCAAGAGACCCAGTACTTC.

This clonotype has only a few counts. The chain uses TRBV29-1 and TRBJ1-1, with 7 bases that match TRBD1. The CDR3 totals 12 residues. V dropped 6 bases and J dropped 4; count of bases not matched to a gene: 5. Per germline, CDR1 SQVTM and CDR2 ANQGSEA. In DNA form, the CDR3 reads TGCAGCGTACGACAGGGTAGCACTGAAGCTTTCTTT. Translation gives CSVRQGSTEAFF.

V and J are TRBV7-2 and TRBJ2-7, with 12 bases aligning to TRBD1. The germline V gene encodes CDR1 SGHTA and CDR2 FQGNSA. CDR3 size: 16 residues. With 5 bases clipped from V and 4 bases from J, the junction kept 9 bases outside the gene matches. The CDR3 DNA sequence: TGTGCCAGCAGCCCTCCGGGGGGACAGGGGGCTTACGAGCAGTACTTC. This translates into CASSPPGGQGAYEQYF.

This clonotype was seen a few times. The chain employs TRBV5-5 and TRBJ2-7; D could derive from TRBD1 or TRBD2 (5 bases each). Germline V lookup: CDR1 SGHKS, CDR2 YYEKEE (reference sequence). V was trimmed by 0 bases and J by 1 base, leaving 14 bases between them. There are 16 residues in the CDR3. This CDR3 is CASSLVSGPRSYEQYF. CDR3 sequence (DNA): TGTGCCAGCAGCTTGGTCTCGGGGCCTCGGTCCTACGAGCAGTACTTC. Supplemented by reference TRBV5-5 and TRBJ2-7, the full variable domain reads DAGVTQSPTHLIKTRGQQVTLRCSPISGHKSVSWYQQVLGQGPQFIFQYYEKEERGRGNFPDRFSARQFPNYSSELNVNALLLGDSALYLCASSLVSGPRSYEQYFGPGTRLTVT.